This T cell receptor (beta chain) was found in a study of cytomegalovirus exposure and HLA in healthy donors. The PCR employed 60 Vbeta primers together with 13 Jbeta primers. Method: immunoSEQ multiplex PCR; TCRdb's copy keeps in-frame clones and lacks some. The repertoire consists of roughly 190,000 clones, with around 78% occurring once and the leading ten covering roughly an eighth. The CDR3 totals 19 residues. Germline V gene sequence: CDR1 GTSNPN, CDR2 SVGIG (reference sequence). V trimming: 3 bases; J trimming: 3 bases; junction bases outside the gene matches: 14. On this clone: The antigen is not known.

Notes on the study in general: Later on, an analysis tied 15,000 to 20,000 TCR beta sequences to HLA alleles at 0.05 false discovery rate. Available immune exposure information was restricted to CMV serostatus only.

This sequence joins TRBV30 and TRBJ2-2, with TRBD1 matching 12 bases. This clonotype was sampled from a woman aged 25 to 39 in good health and CMV-seropositive. Sequencing was performed on PBMCs. CDR3 loop: CAWSPEGTGGSKDTGELFF. CDR3 nucleotide sequence: TGTGCCTGGAGCCCTGAGGGGACAGGGGGCAGTAAGGACACCGGGGAGCTGTTTTTT.